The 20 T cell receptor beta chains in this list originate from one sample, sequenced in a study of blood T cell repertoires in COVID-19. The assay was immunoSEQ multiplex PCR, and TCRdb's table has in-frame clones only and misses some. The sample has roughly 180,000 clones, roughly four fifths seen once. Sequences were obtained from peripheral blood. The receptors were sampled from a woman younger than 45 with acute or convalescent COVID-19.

CDR3 residues: CASSPQTEVGASNTGELFF. The CDR3 nucleotides read TGTGCCAGCAGTCCACAGACAGAGGTCGGTGCTTCGAACACCGGGGAGCTGTTTTTT. The V call is TRBV27, the J call TRBJ2-2; weak D call: TRBD1 (5 bases). This CDR3 contains 19 residues. V was trimmed by 5 bases and J by 0 bases, leaving 22 bases between them. In germline, CDR1 is MNHEY, CDR2 SMNVEV (reference sequence).

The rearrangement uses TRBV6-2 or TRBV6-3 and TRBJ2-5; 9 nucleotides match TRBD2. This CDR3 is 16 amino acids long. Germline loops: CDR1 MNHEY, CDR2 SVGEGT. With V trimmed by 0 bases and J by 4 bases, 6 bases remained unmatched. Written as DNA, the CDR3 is TGTGCCAGCAGTTACTCTCGCGGGAGGGCCGGAGAGACCCAGTACTTC. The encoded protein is CASSYSRGRAGETQYF.

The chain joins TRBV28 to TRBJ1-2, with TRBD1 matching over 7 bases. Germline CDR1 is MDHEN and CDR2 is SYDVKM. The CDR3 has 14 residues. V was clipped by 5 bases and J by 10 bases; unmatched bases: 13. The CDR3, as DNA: TGTGCCAGCAGTCCGCAGACAGGGTTCGGGGCCTACACCTTC. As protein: CASSPQTGFGAYTF.

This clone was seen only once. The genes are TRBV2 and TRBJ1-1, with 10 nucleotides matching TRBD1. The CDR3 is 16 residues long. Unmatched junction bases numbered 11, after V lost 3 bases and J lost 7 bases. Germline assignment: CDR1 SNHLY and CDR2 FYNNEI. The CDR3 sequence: CASSEAPTGGLSEAFF. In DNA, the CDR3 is TGTGCCAGCAGTGAGGCTCCGACAGGGGGCTTGAGTGAAGCTTTCTTT.

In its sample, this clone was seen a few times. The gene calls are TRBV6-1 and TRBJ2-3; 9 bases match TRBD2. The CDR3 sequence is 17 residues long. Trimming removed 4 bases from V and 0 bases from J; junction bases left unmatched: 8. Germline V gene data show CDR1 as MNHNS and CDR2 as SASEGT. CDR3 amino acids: CASSVASGVTSTDTQYF. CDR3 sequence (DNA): TGTGCCAGCAGTGTGGCTAGCGGGGTTACTAGCACAGATACGCAGTATTTT.

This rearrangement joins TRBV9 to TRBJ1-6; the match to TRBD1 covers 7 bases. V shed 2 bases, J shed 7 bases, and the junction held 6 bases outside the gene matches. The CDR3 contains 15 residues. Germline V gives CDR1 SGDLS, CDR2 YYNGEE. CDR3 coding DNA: TGTGCCAGCAGCGTCCAGACAGGGAACAATTCACCCCTCCACTTT. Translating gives CASSVQTGNNSPLHF.

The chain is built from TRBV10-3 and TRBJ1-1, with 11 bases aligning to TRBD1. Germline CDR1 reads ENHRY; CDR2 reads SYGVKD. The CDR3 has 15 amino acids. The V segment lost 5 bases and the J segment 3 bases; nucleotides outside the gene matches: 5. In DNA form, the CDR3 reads TGTGCCATCAGTTCGGACAGGGGGCAACACACTGAAGCTTTCTTT. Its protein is CAISSDRGQHTEAFF.

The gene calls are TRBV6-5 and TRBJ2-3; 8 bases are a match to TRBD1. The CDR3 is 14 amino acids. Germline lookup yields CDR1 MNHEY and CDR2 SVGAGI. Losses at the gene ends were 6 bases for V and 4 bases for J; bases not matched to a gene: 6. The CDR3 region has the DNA TGTGCCAGCAGCTGGCAGGGGGCGGCAGATACGCAGTATTTT. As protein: CASSWQGAADTQYF.

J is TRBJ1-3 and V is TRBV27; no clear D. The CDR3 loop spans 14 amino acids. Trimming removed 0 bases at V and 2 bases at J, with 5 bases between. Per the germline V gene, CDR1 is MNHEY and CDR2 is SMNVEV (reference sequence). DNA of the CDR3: TGTGCCAGCAGTTTATCGCGAACTGGAAACACCATATATTTT. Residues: CASSLSRTGNTIYF.

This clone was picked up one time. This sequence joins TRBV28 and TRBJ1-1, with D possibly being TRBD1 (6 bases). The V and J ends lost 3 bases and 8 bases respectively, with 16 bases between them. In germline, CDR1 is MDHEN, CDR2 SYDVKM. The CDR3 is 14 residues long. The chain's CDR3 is CASSFSDRTPEAFF. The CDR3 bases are TGTGCCAGCAGTTTTTCCGACAGGACCCCCGAAGCTTTCTTT. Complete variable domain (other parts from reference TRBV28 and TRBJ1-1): DVKVTQSSRYLVKRTGEKVFLECVQDMDHENMFWYRQDPGLGLRLIYFSYDVKMKEKGDIPEGYSVSREKKERFSLILESASTNQTSMYLCASSFSDRTPEAFFGQGTRLTVV.

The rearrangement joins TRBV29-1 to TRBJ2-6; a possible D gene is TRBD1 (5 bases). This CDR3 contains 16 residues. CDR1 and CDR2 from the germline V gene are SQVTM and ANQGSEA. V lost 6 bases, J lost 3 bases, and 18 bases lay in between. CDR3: CSVPDQGLGGANVLTF. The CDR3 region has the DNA TGCAGCGTACCAGACCAGGGTTTGGGTGGGGCCAACGTCCTGACTTTC. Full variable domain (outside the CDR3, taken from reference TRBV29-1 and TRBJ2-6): SAVISQKPSRDICQRGTSLTIQCQVDSQVTMMFWYRQQPGQSLTLIATANQGSEATYESGFVIDKFPISRPNLTFSTLTVSNMSPEDSSIYLCSVPDQGLGGANVLTFGAGSRLTVL.

The CDR3 here is CASSRGGLAGGETQYF. DNA of the CDR3: TGTGCCAGCAGCCGAGGAGGTTTAGCGGGAGGCGAGACCCAGTACTTC. The chain joins TRBV11-2 to TRBJ2-5, with 10 nucleotides matching TRBD2. The CDR3 has 16 residues. Germline CDR1 SGHAT, CDR2 FQNNGV. V was clipped by 5 bases and J by 5 bases; unmatched bases: 11.

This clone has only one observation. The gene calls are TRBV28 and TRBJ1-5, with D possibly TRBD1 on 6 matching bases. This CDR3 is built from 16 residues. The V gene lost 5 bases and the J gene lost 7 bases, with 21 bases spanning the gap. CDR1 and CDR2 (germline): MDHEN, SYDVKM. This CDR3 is CASSQNRGGSPQPQHF. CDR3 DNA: TGTGCCAGCAGTCAAAATCGGGGGGGCTCTCCCCAGCCCCAGCATTTT.

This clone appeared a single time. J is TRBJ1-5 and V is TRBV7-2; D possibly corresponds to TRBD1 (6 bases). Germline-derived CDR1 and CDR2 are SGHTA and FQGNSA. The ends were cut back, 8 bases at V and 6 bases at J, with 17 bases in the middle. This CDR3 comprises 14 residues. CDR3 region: CASGRGGSSQPQHF. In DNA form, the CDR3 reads TGTGCCAGCGGGCGGGGGGGCTCGAGTCAGCCCCAGCATTTT.

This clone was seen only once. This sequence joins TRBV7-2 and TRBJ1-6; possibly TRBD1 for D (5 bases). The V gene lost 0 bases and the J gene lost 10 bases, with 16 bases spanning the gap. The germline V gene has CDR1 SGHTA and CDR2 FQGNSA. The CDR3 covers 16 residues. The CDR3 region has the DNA TGTGCCAGCAGCTTAGCTGCCCTGGGGGGGAGCTCACCCCTCCACTTT. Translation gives CASSLAALGGSSPLHF.

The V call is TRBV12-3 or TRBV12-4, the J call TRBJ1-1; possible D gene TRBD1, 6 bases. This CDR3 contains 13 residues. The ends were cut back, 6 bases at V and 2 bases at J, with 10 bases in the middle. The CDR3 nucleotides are TGTGCCAGCAGGTCACAGGGAAACACTGAAGCTTTCTTT. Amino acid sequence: CASRSQGNTEAFF.

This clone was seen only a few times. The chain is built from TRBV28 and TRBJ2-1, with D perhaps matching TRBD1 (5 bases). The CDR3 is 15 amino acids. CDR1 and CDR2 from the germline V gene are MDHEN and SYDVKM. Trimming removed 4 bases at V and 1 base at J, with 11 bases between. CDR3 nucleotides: TGTGCCAGCAGTTCCGGACATTCGTCCTACAATGAGCAGTTCTTC. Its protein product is CASSSGHSSYNEQFF.

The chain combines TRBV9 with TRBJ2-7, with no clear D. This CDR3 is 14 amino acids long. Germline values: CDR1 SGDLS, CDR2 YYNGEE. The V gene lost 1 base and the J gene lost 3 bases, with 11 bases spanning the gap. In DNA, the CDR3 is TGTGCCAGCAGCGTAAACTACAAAAACTACGAGCAGTACTTC. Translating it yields CASSVNYKNYEQYF.

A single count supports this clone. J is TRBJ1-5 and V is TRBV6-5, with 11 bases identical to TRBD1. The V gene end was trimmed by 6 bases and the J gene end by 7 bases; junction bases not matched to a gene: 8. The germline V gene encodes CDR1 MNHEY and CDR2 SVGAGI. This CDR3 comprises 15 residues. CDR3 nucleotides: TGTGCCAGCAGCCCCGGGACAGGGGGGCGACAGCCCCAGCATTTT. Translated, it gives CASSPGTGGRQPQHF.

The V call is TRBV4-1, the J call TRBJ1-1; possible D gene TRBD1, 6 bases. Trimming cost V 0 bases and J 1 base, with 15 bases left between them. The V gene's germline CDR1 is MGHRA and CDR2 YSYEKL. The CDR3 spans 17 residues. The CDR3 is CASSQEGTGMGNTEAFF. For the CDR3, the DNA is TGCGCCAGCAGCCAAGAAGGTACAGGGATGGGGAACACTGAAGCTTTCTTT.